A selection of T cell receptor beta chains follows, all from one sample in a study of beta chain features in type 1 diabetes. Clones were sequenced by immunoSEQ multiplex PCR, and TCRdb holds only the in-frame ones, with some missing. The sample comprises 300,000 to 400,000 clones, roughly 12% of which are singletons, and 0.015% to 0.02% rests with the top ten. The material sequenced was naive CD4+ T cells from blood. These receptors were collected from a man aged 18 to 29 in good health. Each CDR3 is given with its conserved first and last residue.

j_call v_call cdr3_aa
TRBJ1-2 TRBV7-9 CASSNEVAGTF
TRBJ2-7 TRBV19 CASSLDRSYEQYF
TRBJ2-1 TRBV4-3 CASSQDFGGNEQFF
TRBJ2-2 TRBV28 CASMRGGTGELFF
TRBJ2-7 TRBV7-2 CASSSTATGGYEQYF
TRBJ2-3 TRBV7-8 CASTPAGGSTDTQYF
TRBJ2-5 TRBV19 CATAPVSGEETQYF
TRBJ1-1 TRBV11-2 CASSRTGTEAFF
TRBJ2-7 TRBV28 CASSLLAGSWDSSYEQYF
TRBJ2-2 TRBV9 CASSPPAGAAGELFF
TRBJ2-1 TRBV7-2 CASSLDRDRAYNEQFF
TRBJ1-3 TRBV18 CASSPVQGSGNTIYF
TRBJ2-5 TRBV28 CASSLSGQGRETQYF
TRBJ1-5 TRBV19 CASSPTGGSSNQPQHF
TRBJ2-1 TRBV7-8 CASSPTGGVYNEQFF
TRBJ2-1 TRBV6-5 CASRGLAGGEQFF
TRBJ2-3 TRBV14 CASSPSGRRTDTQYF